Each of the 21 T cell receptor beta chains below was sequenced from the same sample in a study of lymphopenia after photon versus proton radiotherapy. TCRdb's table, derived via immunoSEQ multiplex PCR, lists solely in-frame clones and lacks some. The sample has 20,000 to 25,000 clones, less than 85% seen once. Sequencing used peripheral blood, obtained from a patient treated with photon-based radiotherapy. These receptors came from a man aged 60 to 69 with pancreatic cancer.

The chain couples TRBV30 to TRBJ1-6, with unresolved D. V was clipped by 3 bases and J by 0 bases, with 9 bases between them. The CDR3 totals 15 residues. CDR1 is GTSNPN and CDR2 is SVGIG in the germline V gene (reference sequence). CDR3 coding DNA: TGTGCCTGGAGAGCTTGGGTCTCCTATAATTCACCCCTCCACTTT. Its protein is CAWRAWVSYNSPLHF.

The J gene is TRBJ1-1, the V gene TRBV27; D uncertain. The CDR3 covers 13 residues. The V end was cut by 0 bases, the J end by 6 bases, with 8 bases between. Per the germline V gene, CDR1 is MNHEY and CDR2 is SMNVEV (reference sequence). The CDR3 loop is CASSLSKAAEAFF. CDR3 sequence (DNA): TGTGCCAGCAGTTTATCGAAGGCAGCTGAAGCTTTCTTT.

This clone showed up just once. This chain uses TRBV14 with TRBJ1-6, with a weak D call TRBD1 (5 bases). Germline V gives CDR1 SGHDN, CDR2 FVKESK. V lost 4 bases, J lost 9 bases, and 10 bases lay in between. CDR3 size: 13 residues. CDR3 protein: CASSPDMGSPLHF. In DNA, the CDR3 is TGTGCCAGCAGCCCGGACATGGGTTCACCCCTCCACTTT. Full variable domain (rest looked up from reference TRBV14 and TRBJ1-6): EAGVTQFPSHSVIEKGQTVTLRCDPISGHDNLYWYRRVMGKEIKFLLHFVKESKQDESGMPNNRFLAERTGGTYSTLKVQPAELEDSGVYFCASSPDMGSPLHFGNGTRLTVT.

This rearrangement joins TRBV6-1 to TRBJ2-6, with D uncertain. The CDR3 length is 14 residues. V lost 3 bases, J lost 1 base, and 4 bases lay in between. The germline CDR1 and CDR2 sequences are MNHNS and SASEGT. The CDR3, as DNA: TGTGCCAGCAGTGACGTATCTGGGGCCAACGTCCTGACTTTC. Its protein product is CASSDVSGANVLTF.

This chain joins TRBV19 and TRBJ2-6, with D unclear. Germline lookup yields CDR1 LNHDA and CDR2 SQIVND (reference sequence). V shed 5 bases and J shed 2 bases, with 7 bases lying between them. This CDR3 spans 14 amino acids. CDR3 coding DNA: TGTGCCAGTAGTCAGGTTACTGGGGCCAACGTCCTGACTTTC. Protein sequence: CASSQVTGANVLTF.

The chain carries TRBV2 and TRBJ1-6; tentatively, D is TRBD1 (5 bases). CDR3 length equals 14 residues. The germline V gene has CDR1 SNHLY and CDR2 FYNNEI. Trimming cost V 1 base and J 9 bases, with 10 bases left between them. This chain's CDR3 is CASSEGRGASPLHF. The DNA of the CDR3 is TGTGCCAGCAGTGAAGGTAGGGGAGCTTCACCCCTCCACTTT. Using reference TRBV2 and TRBJ1-6 for the parts outside the CDR3, the full variable domain is EPEVTQTPSHQVTQMGQEVILRCVPISNHLYFYWYRQILGQKVEFLVSFYNNEISEKSEIFDDQFSVERPDGSNFTLKIRSTKLEDSAMYFCASSEGRGASPLHFGNGTRLTVT.

The V and J genes are TRBV2 and TRBJ1-4; a possible D gene is TRBD1 (5 bases). Trimming pared 9 bases from V and 0 bases from J, leaving 11 bases between. The CDR3 consists of 14 residues. Looked up from germline, CDR1 is SNHLY and CDR2 is FYNNEI. DNA for the CDR3: TGTGCCAGTGAGGTGGGGGCAACTAATGAAAAACTGTTTTTT. It specifies CASEVGATNEKLFF.

The chain links TRBV5-6 to TRBJ1-3, with 8 bases lining up with TRBD1. Germline CDR1 SGHDT, CDR2 YYEEEE. The J segment lost 4 bases and the V segment lost 0 bases, leaving 6 bases of the junction unmatched. The CDR3 spans 16 residues. The CDR3 DNA reads as TGTGCCAGCAGCTTGGTCTCAGGGGGCAACGGAAACACCATATATTTT. Its translation is CASSLVSGGNGNTIYF.

V is TRBV7-9 and J is TRBJ1-2; possibly TRBD1 for D (5 bases). Germline CDR1 is SEHNR and CDR2 is FQNEAQ (reference sequence). This CDR3 spans 14 amino acids. V lost 5 bases and J lost 4, with 14 bases in between. CDR3 residues: CASSGDSSGYGYTF. In DNA, the CDR3 is TGTGCCAGCAGCGGAGACAGCAGCGGCTATGGCTACACCTTC.

The chain links TRBV6-5 to TRBJ2-7, with D perhaps TRBD2 (5 bases). The CDR3 consists of 11 residues. Germline V lookup: CDR1 MNHEY, CDR2 SVGAGI. The V end lost 6 bases, the J end lost 7 bases, and 10 bases lay between the germline ends. This CDR3 reads CASSGWEEQYF. The CDR3 DNA is TGTGCCAGCAGCGGATGGGAGGAGCAGTACTTC.

The chain links TRBV6-6 to TRBJ2-7; D not certain. The V end was cut by 6 bases, the J end by 2 bases, with 11 bases between. This CDR3 is built from 13 residues. Germline values: CDR1 MNHNY, CDR2 SVGAGI (reference sequence). This CDR3 is CASSPGRAYEQYF. CDR3 DNA: TGTGCCAGCAGCCCCGGACGCGCCTACGAGCAGTACTTC.

The rearrangement links TRBV7-8 to TRBJ2-2; tentative D call: TRBD1 (6 bases). Germline CDR1 reads SGHVS; CDR2 reads FQNEAQ. The V and J ends lost 5 bases and 1 base respectively, with 14 bases between them. This CDR3 region has 16 residues. The CDR3 sequence: CASSIRGTGNTGELFF. In DNA form, the CDR3 reads TGTGCCAGCAGCATCAGGGGAACAGGGAACACCGGGGAGCTGTTTTTT.

The rearrangement joins TRBV5-4 to TRBJ2-5; the D gene is possibly TRBD2 (7 bases). CDR1 is SGHNT and CDR2 is YYREEE in the germline V gene (reference sequence). The CDR3 runs to 15 residues. V was cut by 0 bases and J by 5 bases, with 14 bases left in between. CDR3: CASSLDAGAGETQYF. The CDR3 DNA follows: TGTGCCAGCAGCTTGGACGCGGGGGCCGGGGAGACCCAGTACTTC.

The chain joins TRBV7-9 to TRBJ2-1; 8 bases map to TRBD1. The germline CDR1 and CDR2 sequences are SEHNR and FQNEAQ (reference sequence). The junction had 7 bases not matched to a gene; V was cut back by 3 bases and J by 9 bases. The length of the CDR3 is 14 residues. This CDR3 reads CASSFQTGVSEQFF. Here the CDR3 DNA reads TGTGCCAGCAGCTTCCAGACAGGGGTGAGTGAGCAGTTCTTC.

V is TRBV4-3 and J is TRBJ1-4; D is unclear. Trimming pared 0 bases from V and 11 bases from J, leaving 22 bases between. The CDR3 extends over 17 amino acids. Germline V CDR1 and CDR2: LGHNA, YSLEER. CDR3 region: CASSQEFVSRAPGKLFF. The CDR3, as DNA: TGCGCCAGCAGCCAAGAGTTTGTGTCCCGGGCCCCCGGCAAACTGTTTTTT.

The chain is built from TRBV28 and TRBJ1-5; TRBD1 is a possible D gene (6 bases). The CDR3 is 14 amino acids. Germline assignment: CDR1 MDHEN and CDR2 SYDVKM. Trimming cost V 5 bases and J 6 bases, with 14 bases left between them. The CDR3, as DNA: TGTGCCAGCAGTCCTGGGGGGCTTAGTCAGCCCCAGCATTTT. This gives the protein CASSPGGLSQPQHF.

The sample holds a few counts of this clone. The rearrangement uses TRBV7-2 and TRBJ2-3; D remains ambiguous. The CDR3 has 15 residues. Germline CDR1 SGHTA, CDR2 FQGNSA. The germline V and J ends were trimmed by 4 bases and 2 bases, with 13 bases remaining between them. Here the CDR3 DNA reads TGTGCCAGCAGCTCAGCTCGCGGCCCCACAGATACGCAGTATTTT. Residues: CASSSARGPTDTQYF. The full variable domain, in which reference TRBV7-2 and TRBJ2-3 provide the parts outside the CDR3, is GAGVSQSPSNKVTEKGKDVELRCDPISGHTALYWYRQSLGQGLEFLIYFQGNSAPDKSGLPSDRFSAERTGGSVSTLTIQRTQQEDSAVYLCASSSARGPTDTQYFGPGTRLTVL.

The chain is built from TRBV7-9 and TRBJ1-1, with TRBD1 matching over 7 bases. In germline, CDR1 is SEHNR, CDR2 FQNEAQ (reference sequence). The V segment lost 2 bases and the J segment 0 bases; nucleotides outside the gene matches: 3. The CDR3 runs to 15 residues. This chain's CDR3 is CASSLLGQMNTEAFF. The CDR3 bases are TGTGCCAGCAGCTTATTGGGACAGATGAACACTGAAGCTTTCTTT.

This chain joins TRBV6-7 and TRBJ1-1; no reliable D call. TRBV6-7 is an open reading frame whose function is uncertain. This CDR3 contains 11 residues. V dropped 9 bases and J dropped 1 base, with 6 bases sitting between them. CDR3 amino acids: CASRKNTEAFF. The CDR3, as DNA: TGTGCCAGTCGGAAGAACACTGAAGCTTTCTTT.

The rearrangement joins TRBV25-1 to TRBJ2-1; 7 bases line up with TRBD2. This CDR3 has 17 amino acids. The ends lost 3 bases at V and 0 bases at J; junction bases unmatched: 8. CDR1 MGHDK and CDR2 SYGVNS come from the germline V gene. The CDR3 here is CASSDAGWGGSYNEQFF. The CDR3 nucleotides are TGTGCCAGCAGTGACGCTGGGTGGGGGGGCTCCTACAATGAGCAGTTCTTC. Full variable domain (outside the CDR3, taken from reference TRBV25-1 and TRBJ2-1): EADIYQTPRYLVIGTGKKITLECSQTMGHDKMYWYQQDPGMELHLIHYSYGVNSTEKGDLSSESTVSRIRTEHFPLTLESARPSHTSQYLCASSDAGWGGSYNEQFFGPGTRLTVL.

The gene calls are TRBV30 and TRBJ1-2, with 7 bases matching TRBD1. CDR3 length equals 15 residues. Germline V lookup: CDR1 GTSNPN, CDR2 SVGIG (reference sequence). V dropped 1 base and J dropped 0; count of bases not matched to a gene: 5. The CDR3 DNA is TGTGCCTGGAGTGCCTTTGACAGGGCTAACTATGGCTACACCTTC. This translates into CAWSAFDRANYGYTF.